Listed here are 20 T cell receptor beta chains from one sample, sequenced in a study of spatial heterogeneity in lung cancer. One entry per CDR3 protein, called by TCRdb with MiXCR from the 5' RACE reads. The profile covers around 40,000 distinct CDR3 sequences, with about 6% appearing a single time and 11% taken by the ten largest. The time point was: sample taken at primary tumor resection. Tumor, nontumor lung or frozen PBMC supplied whole RNA, sequenced without sorting. The sequencing here drew on PBMCs, taken at surgery. The source is a male donor with early-stage non-small cell lung cancer.

The sample holds many counts of this clonotype. The genes are TRBV20-1 and TRBJ1-1, with TRBD1 matching 7 bases. With V trimmed by 6 bases and J by 1 base, 5 bases remained unmatched. The CDR3 covers 13 residues. The germline V gene has CDR1 DFQATT and CDR2 SNEGSKA (reference sequence). In DNA, the CDR3 is TGCAGTGCAAAGACAGGGCGGAACACTGAAGCTTTCTTT. Amino acids: CSAKTGRNTEAFF.

This clonotype appeared a few times. The chain uses TRBV28 and TRBJ2-5; 7 bases map to TRBD2. The ends lost 3 bases at V and 4 bases at J; junction bases unmatched: 11. CDR3 length equals 16 residues. From germline, CDR1 is MDHEN and CDR2 SYDVKM. In DNA, the CDR3 is TGTGCCAGCAGTTTCGGAACTAGCGCTTTTTTAGAGACCCAGTACTTC. Translating it yields CASSFGTSAFLETQYF. Full variable domain (outside the CDR3, taken from reference TRBV28 and TRBJ2-5): DVKVTQSSRYLVKRTGEKVFLECVQDMDHENMFWYRQDPGLGLRLIYFSYDVKMKEKGDIPEGYSVSREKKERFSLILESASTNQTSMYLCASSFGTSAFLETQYFGPGTRLLVL.

The table lists this clonotype with a few counts. The chain recombines TRBV5-1 with TRBJ2-3, with D possibly matching TRBD1 (5 bases). V was trimmed by 2 bases and J by 2 bases, leaving 12 bases between them. Germline values: CDR1 SGHRS, CDR2 YFSETQ. The CDR3 runs 15 residues. The CDR3 protein is CASSFKGSHTDTQYF. Here the CDR3 DNA reads TGCGCCAGCAGCTTTAAGGGGTCACACACAGATACGCAGTATTTT.

This clonotype was observed many times. The chain joins TRBV6-4 to TRBJ1-5; no clear D. The CDR3 totals 13 residues. The V end was cut by 6 bases, the J end by 3 bases, with 9 bases between. Germline V CDR1 and CDR2: MRHNA, SNTAGT. The DNA for the CDR3 is TGTGCCAGCAGCACCGAATTCAATCAGCCCCAGCATTTT. This encodes CASSTEFNQPQHF.

This clonotype was recorded many times. V and J are TRBV9 and TRBJ1-3; maybe TRBD1 (6 bases). V was cut by 7 bases and J by 2 bases, with 13 bases left in between. In germline, CDR1 is SGDLS, CDR2 YYNGEE. The CDR3 sequence is 14 residues long. The CDR3 coding sequence is TGTGCCAGCTCCATCCAGGGGACTGGAAACACCATATATTTT. It yields the protein CASSIQGTGNTIYF.

This clonotype was seen at least ten times. Here the CDR3 reads CASSQEMAYEQYF. CDR3 DNA: TGTGCCAGCAGCCAAGAAATGGCCTACGAGCAGTACTTC. The J gene is TRBJ2-7, the V gene TRBV3-1, with D unclear. V was cut by 0 bases and J by 2 bases, with 5 bases left in between. This CDR3 comprises 13 residues. Per germline, CDR1 LGHDT and CDR2 YNNKEL (reference sequence).

This clonotype was seen many times. The chain links TRBV7-2 to TRBJ2-5, with D possibly being TRBD1 (5 bases). The ends were cut back, 5 bases at V and 4 bases at J, with 14 bases in the middle. Germline V gives CDR1 SGHTA, CDR2 FQGNSA. The CDR3 loop spans 14 amino acids. CDR3: CASSPIGVSETQYF. DNA for the CDR3: TGTGCCAGCAGCCCGATAGGGGTTTCAGAGACCCAGTACTTC.

This clonotype came up many times. The chain carries TRBV3-1 and TRBJ2-7, with D perhaps matching TRBD1 (6 bases). The V gene's germline CDR1 is LGHDT and CDR2 YNNKEL (reference sequence). V was cut by 1 base and J by 9 bases, with 10 bases left in between. This CDR3 spans 12 amino acids. The CDR3 region has the DNA TGTGCCAGCAGCCAAGTGTTAGGGGGGCAGTACTTC. It codes for CASSQVLGGQYF.

The sample holds many counts of this clonotype. The rearrangement uses TRBV28 and TRBJ2-4; D uncertain. V was shortened by 5 bases and J by 0 bases, with 11 bases between the two germline ends. In germline, CDR1 is MDHEN, CDR2 SYDVKM. The CDR3 is made up of 15 amino acids. The CDR3: CASSDTSLAKNIQYF. Here the CDR3 DNA reads TGTGCCAGCAGTGACACTTCCTTAGCCAAAAACATTCAGTACTTC.

This clonotype was counted ten times or more. The chain employs TRBV3-1 and TRBJ1-5, with D possibly TRBD1 on 5 matching bases. This CDR3 is built from 14 residues. Trimming pared 2 bases from V and 4 bases from J, leaving 9 bases between. Germline loops: CDR1 LGHDT, CDR2 YNNKEL (reference sequence). This chain's CDR3 is CASSQRGANQPQHF. In DNA, the CDR3 is TGTGCCAGCAGCCAAAGAGGGGCAAATCAGCCCCAGCATTTT.

V is TRBV7-2 and J is TRBJ2-3; 7 bases line up with TRBD1. Losses at the gene ends were 6 bases for V and 5 bases for J; bases not matched to a gene: 11. Germline lookup yields CDR1 SGHTA and CDR2 FQGNSA. The CDR3 is made up of 15 amino acids. The chain's CDR3 is CASRYRQGDVDTQYF. The DNA of the CDR3 is TGTGCCAGCAGATATCGACAGGGAGATGTAGATACGCAGTATTTT. The entire variable domain, with the rest obtained from reference TRBV7-2 and TRBJ2-3, is as follows: GAGVSQSPSNKVTEKGKDVELRCDPISGHTALYWYRQSLGQGLEFLIYFQGNSAPDKSGLPSDRFSAERTGGSVSTLTIQRTQQEDSAVYLCASRYRQGDVDTQYFGPGTRLTVL.

This clonotype came up a few times. The V call is TRBV30, the J call TRBJ1-2; D possibly corresponds to TRBD1 (5 bases). Looked up from germline, CDR1 is GTSNPN and CDR2 is SVGIG (reference sequence). The CDR3 totals 13 residues. Between the trimmed V and J ends, which lost 1 base and 0 bases, there was a span of 6 bases. The CDR3 spells CAWSATANYGYTF. The CDR3, as DNA: TGTGCCTGGAGTGCGACAGCTAACTATGGCTACACCTTC. Complete variable domain (other parts from reference TRBV30 and TRBJ1-2): SQTIHQWPATLVQPVGSPLSLECTVEGTSNPNLYWYRQAAGRGLQLLFYSVGIGQISSEVPQNLSASRPQDRQFILSSKKLLLSDSGFYLCAWSATANYGYTFGSGTRLTVV.

This clonotype occurred many times. V usage is TRBV20-1 and J usage is TRBJ1-5, with a possible D match to TRBD1 (6 bases). This CDR3 has 14 residues. Deletions cut 2 bases from V and 1 base from J, with 9 bases between. The germline V gene has CDR1 DFQATT and CDR2 SNEGSKA (reference sequence). CDR3 amino acids: CSARQGSSNQPQHF. The CDR3, as DNA: TGCAGTGCTAGACAGGGGAGCAGCAATCAGCCCCAGCATTTT.

This clonotype showed up many times. The rearrangement joins TRBV2 to TRBJ1-4, with 7 bases matching TRBD1. J was trimmed by 6 bases and V by 8 bases; bases with no gene match: 9. Germline lookup yields CDR1 SNHLY and CDR2 FYNNEI. The length of the CDR3 is 14 residues. This CDR3 reads CASRVTGLDEKLFF. The CDR3 DNA sequence: TGTGCCAGCCGGGTGACAGGGCTCGATGAAAAACTGTTTTTT.

This rearrangement joins TRBV6-5 to TRBJ1-5, with D possibly TRBD1 on 5 matching bases. Germline CDR1 and CDR2: MNHEY and SVGAGI. Trimming pared 0 bases from V and 2 bases from J, leaving 8 bases between. This CDR3 has 15 residues. In DNA, the CDR3 is TGTGCCAGCAGTTACTCGTGGGGCGGCAATCAGCCCCAGCATTTT. It codes for CASSYSWGGNQPQHF.

For this clonotype: This may come from a read error, since a much larger clone is one base off. The V call is TRBV12-3 or TRBV12-4, the J call TRBJ2-5; D not resolved. V was cut by 3 bases and J by 1 base, with 9 bases left in between. The CDR3 is 14 amino acids. As DNA, the CDR3 is TGTGCCAGCAGTTTTCTGGCCCGCCAAGAGACCCAGTACTTC. Amino acids: CASSFLARQETQYF.

In its sample, this clonotype was seen a few times. One base away lies a much larger clone, so this may be a sequencing read error. The rearrangement links TRBV20-1 to TRBJ1-2; no definite D call. CDR3 length: 14 amino acids. Germline CDR1 DFQATT, CDR2 SNEGSKA (reference sequence). V was shortened by 0 bases and J by 1 base, with 9 bases between the two germline ends. The CDR3 DNA sequence: TGCAGTGCTAGAGACAGCACGTGTAACTATGGCTACACCTTC. Encoded protein: CSARDSTCNYGYTF.

As for this clonotype: The junction departs from germline at one end; a sequencing error may be responsible. V usage is TRBV5-1 and J usage is TRBJ2-3; no definite D call. Germline values: CDR1 SGHRS, CDR2 YFSETQ. CDR3 length: 17 amino acids. DNA of the CDR3: TGCGCCAGCGGCTTGGTTAAAAGAATGTTATCCACAGATACGCAGTATTTT. Its protein product is CASGLVKRMLSTDTQYF.

This clonotype was seen at least ten times. The chain recombines TRBV9 with TRBJ2-3; 7 bases match TRBD1. CDR3 length: 19 amino acids. After removal of 0 bases from V and 0 bases from J, the junction contained 13 bases not matched to a gene. Germline V gene data show CDR1 as SGDLS and CDR2 as YYNGEE. The CDR3 protein is CASSVELRGHSTSTDTQYF. CDR3 sequence (DNA): TGTGCCAGCAGCGTAGAATTAAGGGGGCACAGTACTAGCACAGATACGCAGTATTTT.

This clonotype has just a few counts. This rearrangement joins TRBV30 to TRBJ2-2; no firm D call. The CDR3 covers 11 residues. Germline-derived CDR1 and CDR2 are GTSNPN and SVGIG (reference sequence). Trimming pared 2 bases from V and 9 bases from J, leaving 7 bases between. The CDR3 nucleotides are TGTGCCTGGAGTCTTTACCGGGAGCTGTTTTTT. Its translation is CAWSLYRELFF.